This T cell receptor (beta chain) is drawn from a study of blood T cells in healthy people across ages. This clonotype was seen repeatedly, ten times or more. Its specificity is unknown. The use of a sample-barcoded 5' primer and a J-beta primer mix characterized a second PCR of about 7 to 12 cycles. MiXCR was run by TCRdb on the 5' RACE reads, yielding one entry per CDR3 protein. Of 870,000 or so distinct CDR3 sequences listed, more than 25% are singletons. V dropped 4 bases and J dropped 2 bases, with 12 bases sitting between them. The CDR3 extends over 14 amino acids. CDR1 SGHRS and CDR2 YFSETQ come from the germline V gene. Each donor's blood draw was 7.5 to 10 milliliters of peripheral blood. Study-wide findings and caveats: Donors of long life had a larger count of naive CD4+ cells and greater diversity than aged donors.

Sequenced material: blood. The V gene is TRBV5-1, the J gene TRBJ1-1; D might be TRBD1 (6 bases). This TCR came from an elderly woman in good health. The CDR3 region has the DNA TGCGCCAGCAGCACAATGACAGGAAACACTGAAGCTTTCTTT. This sequence encodes CASSTMTGNTEAFF.